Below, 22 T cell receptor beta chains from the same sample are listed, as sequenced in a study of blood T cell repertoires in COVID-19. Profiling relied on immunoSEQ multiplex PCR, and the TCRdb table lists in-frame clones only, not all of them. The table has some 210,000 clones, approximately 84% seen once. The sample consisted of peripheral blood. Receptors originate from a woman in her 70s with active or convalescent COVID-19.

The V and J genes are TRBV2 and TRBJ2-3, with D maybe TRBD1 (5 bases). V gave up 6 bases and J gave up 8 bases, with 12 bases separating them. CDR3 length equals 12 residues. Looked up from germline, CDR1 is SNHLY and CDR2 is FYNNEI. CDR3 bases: TGTGCCAGCAGCGCCAGGGTGGGTACGCAGTATTTT. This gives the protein CASSARVGTQYF.

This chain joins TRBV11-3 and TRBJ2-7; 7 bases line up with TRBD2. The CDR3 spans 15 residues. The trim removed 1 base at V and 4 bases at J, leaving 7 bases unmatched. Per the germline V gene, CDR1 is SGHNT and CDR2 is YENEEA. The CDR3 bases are TGTGCCAGCAGCTTAGGGACTAGAGGGACGTACGAGCAGTACTTC. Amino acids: CASSLGTRGTYEQYF. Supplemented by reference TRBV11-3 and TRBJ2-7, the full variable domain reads EAGVVQSPRYKIIEKKQPVAFWCNPISGHNTLYWYLQNLGQGPELLIRYENEEAVDDSQLPKDRFSAERLKGVDSTLKIQPAELGDSAVYLCASSLGTRGTYEQYFGPGTRLTVT.

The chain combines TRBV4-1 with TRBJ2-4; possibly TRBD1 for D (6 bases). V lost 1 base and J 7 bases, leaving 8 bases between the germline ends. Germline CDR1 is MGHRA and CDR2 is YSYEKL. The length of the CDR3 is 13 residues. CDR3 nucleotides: TGCGCCAGCAGCCAAGCTCAGGGGAACATTCAGTACTTC. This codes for CASSQAQGNIQYF.

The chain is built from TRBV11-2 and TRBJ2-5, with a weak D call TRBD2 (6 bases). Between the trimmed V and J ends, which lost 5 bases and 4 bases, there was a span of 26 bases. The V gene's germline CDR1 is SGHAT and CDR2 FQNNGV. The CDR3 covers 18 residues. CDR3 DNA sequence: TGTGCCAGCAGCCCCCAACAATACCCCGTAAGGGGAGGAGAGACCCAGTACTTC. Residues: CASSPQQYPVRGGETQYF.

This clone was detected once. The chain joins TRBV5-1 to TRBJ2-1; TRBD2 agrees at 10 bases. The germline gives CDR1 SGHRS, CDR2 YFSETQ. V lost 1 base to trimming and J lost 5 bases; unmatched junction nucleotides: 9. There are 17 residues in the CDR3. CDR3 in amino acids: CASSLSLSGRADNEQFF. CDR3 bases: TGCGCCAGCAGCTTGTCGTTAAGCGGGAGGGCCGACAATGAGCAGTTCTTC.

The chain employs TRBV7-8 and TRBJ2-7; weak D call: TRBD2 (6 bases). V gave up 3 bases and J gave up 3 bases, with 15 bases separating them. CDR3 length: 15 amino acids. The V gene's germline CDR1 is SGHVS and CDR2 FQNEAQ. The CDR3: CASSFAGQGGYEQYF. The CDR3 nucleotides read TGTGCCAGCAGCTTTGCGGGGCAGGGAGGCTACGAGCAGTACTTC.

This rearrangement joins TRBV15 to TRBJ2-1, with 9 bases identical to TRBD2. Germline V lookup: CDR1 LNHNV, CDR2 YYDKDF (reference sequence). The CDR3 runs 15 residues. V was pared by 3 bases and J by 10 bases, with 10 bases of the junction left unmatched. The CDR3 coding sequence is TGTGCCACCAGCAGGGGGGGAGCGGGAGGAGTGGAGCAGTTCTTC. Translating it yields CATSRGGAGGVEQFF.

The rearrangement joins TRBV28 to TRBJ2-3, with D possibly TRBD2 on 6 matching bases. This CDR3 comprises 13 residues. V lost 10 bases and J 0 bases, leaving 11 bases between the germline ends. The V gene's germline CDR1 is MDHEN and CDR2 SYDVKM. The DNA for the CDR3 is TGTGCCATGCGGGCGGGAAGCACAGATACGCAGTATTTT. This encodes CAMRAGSTDTQYF.

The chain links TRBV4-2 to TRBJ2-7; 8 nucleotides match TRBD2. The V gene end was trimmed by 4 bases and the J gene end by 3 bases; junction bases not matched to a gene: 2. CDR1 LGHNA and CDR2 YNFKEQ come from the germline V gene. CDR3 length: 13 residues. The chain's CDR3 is CASSPAGDYEQYF. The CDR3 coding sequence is TGTGCCAGCAGCCCAGCGGGAGACTACGAGCAGTACTTC.

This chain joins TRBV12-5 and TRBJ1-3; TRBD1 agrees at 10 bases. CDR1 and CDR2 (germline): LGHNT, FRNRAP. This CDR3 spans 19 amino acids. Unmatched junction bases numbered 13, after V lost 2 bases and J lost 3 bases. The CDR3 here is CASGLTYSSTGGFGNTIYF. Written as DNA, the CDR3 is TGTGCTAGTGGTTTGACCTATTCTTCGACAGGGGGCTTTGGAAACACCATATATTTT.

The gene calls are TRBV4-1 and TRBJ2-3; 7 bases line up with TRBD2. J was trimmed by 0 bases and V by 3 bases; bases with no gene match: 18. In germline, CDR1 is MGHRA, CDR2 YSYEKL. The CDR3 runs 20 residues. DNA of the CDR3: TGCGCCAGCAGCCATAGAGTATCGAGCGGGACCCCCCCCAGCACAGATACGCAGTATTTT. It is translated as CASSHRVSSGTPPSTDTQYF.

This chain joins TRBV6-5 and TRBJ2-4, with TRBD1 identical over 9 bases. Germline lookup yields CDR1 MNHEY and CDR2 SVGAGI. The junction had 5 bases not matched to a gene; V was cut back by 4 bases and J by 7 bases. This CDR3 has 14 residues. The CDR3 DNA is TGTGCCAGCAGTTGGGGACAGGGTGGGAACATTCAGTACTTC. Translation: CASSWGQGGNIQYF.

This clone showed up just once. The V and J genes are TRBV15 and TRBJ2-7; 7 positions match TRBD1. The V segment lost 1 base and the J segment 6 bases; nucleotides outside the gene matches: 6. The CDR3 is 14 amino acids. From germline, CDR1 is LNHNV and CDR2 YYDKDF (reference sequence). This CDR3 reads CATSRGDSIGEQYF. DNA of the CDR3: TGTGCCACCAGCAGAGGGGACAGCATCGGCGAGCAGTACTTC.

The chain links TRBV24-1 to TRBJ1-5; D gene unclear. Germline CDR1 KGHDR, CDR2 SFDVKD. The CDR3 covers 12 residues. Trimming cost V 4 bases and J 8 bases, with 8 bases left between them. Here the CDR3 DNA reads TGTGCCACCAGTGACCCCGGGAAGCCCCAGCATTTT. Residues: CATSDPGKPQHF.

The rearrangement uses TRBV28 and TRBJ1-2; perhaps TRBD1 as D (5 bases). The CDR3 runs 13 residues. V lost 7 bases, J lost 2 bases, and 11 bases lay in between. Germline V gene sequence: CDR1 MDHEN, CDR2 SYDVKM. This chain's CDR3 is CASTHGANYGYTF. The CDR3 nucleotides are TGTGCCAGCACACATGGGGCCAACTATGGCTACACCTTC.

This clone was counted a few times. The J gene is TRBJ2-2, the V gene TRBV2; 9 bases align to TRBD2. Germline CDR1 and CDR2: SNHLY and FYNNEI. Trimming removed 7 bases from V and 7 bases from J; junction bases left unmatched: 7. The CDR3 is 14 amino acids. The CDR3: CASMRREGVGELFF. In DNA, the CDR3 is TGTGCCAGCATGCGGCGGGAGGGAGTCGGGGAGCTGTTTTTT.

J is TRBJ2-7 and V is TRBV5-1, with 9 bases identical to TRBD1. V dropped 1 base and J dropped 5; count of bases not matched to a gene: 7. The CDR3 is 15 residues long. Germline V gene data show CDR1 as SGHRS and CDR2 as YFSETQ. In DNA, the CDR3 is TGCGCCAGCAGCTTGCTGACAGGGGGAAAACACGAGCAGTACTTC. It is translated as CASSLLTGGKHEQYF.

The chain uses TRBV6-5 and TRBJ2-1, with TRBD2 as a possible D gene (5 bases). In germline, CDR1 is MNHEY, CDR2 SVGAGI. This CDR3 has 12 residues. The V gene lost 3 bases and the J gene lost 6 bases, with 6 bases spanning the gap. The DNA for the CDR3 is TGTGCCAGCAGTTATGAGGGCAATGAGCAGTTCTTC. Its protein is CASSYEGNEQFF.

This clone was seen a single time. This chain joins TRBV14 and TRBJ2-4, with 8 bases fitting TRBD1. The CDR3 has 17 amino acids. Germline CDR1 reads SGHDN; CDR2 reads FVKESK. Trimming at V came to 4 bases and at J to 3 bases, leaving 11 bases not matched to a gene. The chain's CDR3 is CASSPTQGAVGKNIQYF. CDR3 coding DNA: TGTGCCAGCAGCCCAACGCAGGGGGCGGTGGGCAAAAACATTCAGTACTTC. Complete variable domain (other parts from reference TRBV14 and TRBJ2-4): EAGVTQFPSHSVIEKGQTVTLRCDPISGHDNLYWYRRVMGKEIKFLLHFVKESKQDESGMPNNRFLAERTGGTYSTLKVQPAELEDSGVYFCASSPTQGAVGKNIQYFGAGTRLSVL.

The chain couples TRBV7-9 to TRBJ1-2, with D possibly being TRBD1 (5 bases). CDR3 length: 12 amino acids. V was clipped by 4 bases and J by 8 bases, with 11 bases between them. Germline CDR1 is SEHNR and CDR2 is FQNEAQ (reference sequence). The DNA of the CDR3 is TGTGCCAGCAGCTATAAGGGGCGAGGCTACACCTTC. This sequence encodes CASSYKGRGYTF.

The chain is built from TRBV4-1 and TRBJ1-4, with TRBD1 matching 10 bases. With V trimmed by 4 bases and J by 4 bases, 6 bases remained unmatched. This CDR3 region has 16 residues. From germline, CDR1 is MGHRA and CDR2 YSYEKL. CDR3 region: CASSPGDRGNNEKLFF. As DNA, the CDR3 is TGCGCCAGCAGCCCAGGGGACAGGGGAAATAATGAAAAACTGTTTTTT.

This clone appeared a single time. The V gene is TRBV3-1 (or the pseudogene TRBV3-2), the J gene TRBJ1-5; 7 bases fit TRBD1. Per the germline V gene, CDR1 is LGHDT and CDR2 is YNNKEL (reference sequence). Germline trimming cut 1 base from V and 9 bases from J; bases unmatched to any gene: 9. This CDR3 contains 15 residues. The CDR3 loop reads CASSQGGGERGPQHF. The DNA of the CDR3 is TGTGCCAGCAGCCAAGGAGGGGGCGAACGTGGGCCCCAGCATTTT.